The sequence of this T cell receptor beta chain was determined in a study of cytomegalovirus exposure and HLA in healthy donors. The repertoire was sequenced with immunoSEQ multiplex PCR; TCRdb's copy has only in-frame clones and lacks some. The table records 110,000 or so clones, about 82% of them present only once. Sample: PBMCs. This receptor was taken from a young man in good health and CMV-seronegative.

CDR3 sequence reads: CASSPGAGGAEQPQHF. DNA of the CDR3: TGTGCCAGCTCGCCGGGTGCAGGGGGCGCGGAGCAGCCCCAGCATTTT. The J gene is TRBJ1-5, the V gene TRBV18, with 8 bases matching TRBD1. Germline V gene sequence: CDR1 KGHSH, CDR2 LQKENI. The CDR3 is made up of 16 amino acids. Trimming at V came to 6 bases and at J to 7 bases, leaving 14 bases not matched to a gene.